Listed below are T cell receptor beta chains from one sample, sequenced in a study of T-cell reconstitution after alpha-beta-depleted transplantation in children. Each CDR3 protein gets one entry after TCRdb re-called the PCR reads with MiXCR. The table records 450,000 to 600,000 distinct CDR3 sequences, 30% to 35% of them present only once. Specimen: PBMCs from the stem cell graft donor, collected from the stem cell graft. Source of these receptors: a human donor who donated a stem cell graft to a child with aplastic anemia. Both conserved end residues are part of each CDR3. D genes are given only for firm matches. The size entry is marked missing in some rows and otherwise reads once, few, many or a size class.

TRBV4-3	TRBJ2-3	-	-	TGCGCCAGCAGCCAAGATAGCACTCCTCGGGATACGCAGTATTTT	CASSQDSTPRDTQYF
TRBV6-6	TRBJ2-5	TRBD2	few	TGTGCCAGCAGTGCGACGGGGGGGACCCAGTACTTC	CASSATGGTQYF
TRBV12-3/TRBV12-4	TRBJ2-3	TRBD2	few	TGTGCCAGCAGTGCCCCACTAGCGGGAGGGGGAGATACGCAGTATTTT	CASSAPLAGGGDTQYF
TRBV10-3	TRBJ1-2	-	-	TGTGCCATCAGTGGGGCCCCGGGGAACTATGGCTACACCTTC	CAISGAPGNYGYTF
TRBV12-3/TRBV12-4	TRBJ1-3	TRBD1	few	TGTGCCAGTGTACAGGGGGCCGGAAACACCATATATTTT	CASVQGAGNTIYF
TRBV5-6	TRBJ2-2	-	-	TGTGCCAGCAGCCGGAGGGGGGAGCTGTTTTTT	CASSRRGELFF
TRBV29-1	TRBJ2-5	-	few	TGCAGCGTTGAAGAACGCCACCACCAAGAGACCCAGTACTTC	CSVEERHHQETQYF
TRBV4-3	TRBJ1-4	-	-	TGCGCCAGCAGCCAAGGCCCGGGGGGGAATGAAAAACTGTTTTTT	CASSQGPGGNEKLFF
TRBV4-3	TRBJ2-3	-	-	TGCGCCAGCAGCCAACAGGGGGGAGATACGCAGTATTTT	CASSQQGGDTQYF
TRBV5-4	TRBJ1-1	TRBD1	-	TGTGCCAGCAGCTACAGGGGCATGAACACTGAAGCTTTCTTT	CASSYRGMNTEAFF
TRBV6-5	TRBJ1-5	TRBD1	-	TGTGCCAGCAGTTCCCGACAGGGGGATAGCAATCAGCCCCAGCATTTT	CASSSRQGDSNQPQHF
TRBV7-2	TRBJ1-1	-	-	TGTGCCAGCAGCTTACATACTAACACTGAAGCTTTCTTT	CASSLHTNTEAFF
TRBV5-6	TRBJ1-1	-	-	TGTGCCAGCAGCTTGGGCGGGGGACACTTCGGCACTGAAGCTTTCTTT	CASSLGGGHFGTEAFF
TRBV12-3/TRBV12-4	TRBJ2-2	-	-	TGTGCCAGCAGCTCGCAGGGTACCGGGGAGCTGTTTTTT	CASSSQGTGELFF
TRBV30	TRBJ1-1	TRBD1	-	TGTGCCGGACAGGGGGCCACTGAAGCTTTCTTT	CAGQGATEAFF
TRBV5-1	TRBJ2-5	TRBD2	-	TGCGCCAGCAGATCTAGCGGGAGCCCAGGGGAGACCCAGTACTTC	CASRSSGSPGETQYF
TRBV7-9	TRBJ1-1	-	-	TGTGCCAGCAGCGTCCCGAGAGTGGGGAACACTGAAGCTTTCTTT	CASSVPRVGNTEAFF
TRBV3-1	TRBJ1-5	-	few	TGTGCCAGCAGCCAAGTGGGAGGGAACGGGAGTAGCAATCAGCCCCAGCATTTT	CASSQVGGNGSSNQPQHF
TRBV5-1	TRBJ1-1	TRBD1	-	TGCGCCAGCAGTGAGACCGGGACAGGCGAGCCGAACACTGAAGCTTTCTTT	CASSETGTGEPNTEAFF
TRBV5-1	TRBJ2-1	TRBD2	few	TGCGCCAGCAGGACCCTCCTAGCGGCCCCCGACGGCTGGTTCTTC	CASRTLLAAPDGWFF
TRBV5-1	TRBJ2-1	-	-	TGCGCCACGTCTCGGGGGGACACCCACAATGAGCAGTTCTTC	CATSRGDTHNEQFF
TRBV27	TRBJ2-1	TRBD1	-	TGTGCCACCTCGGGACAGGGGGCGAACAATGAGCAGTTCTTC	CATSGQGANNEQFF
TRBV11-2	TRBJ2-1	TRBD1	-	TGTGCCAGCAGCCCGGACAGGGTAAGCGATGAGCAGTTCTTC	CASSPDRVSDEQFF
TRBV20-1	TRBJ1-1	TRBD1	few	TGCAGTGCTAGAGAACGGGGCGGGACAGTGAACACTGAAGCTTTCTTT	CSARERGGTVNTEAFF
TRBV6-5	TRBJ1-1	-	few	TGTGCCAGCAGTTACTCTGGAGAGAACACTGAAGCTTTCTTT	CASSYSGENTEAFF
TRBV12-3/TRBV12-4	TRBJ2-1	-	many	TGTGCCAGCAGTTTAGCGTTAGTTCGAGACAATGAGCAGTTCTTC	CASSLALVRDNEQFF
TRBV4-3	TRBJ2-2	-	-	TGCGCCAGCAGCCAGGACGGGGTCTCCGGGGAGCTGTTTTTT	CASSQDGVSGELFF
TRBV5-1	TRBJ2-1	-	-	TGCGCCAGCCGCGGACAGTTTGCCCAGGATGAGCAGTTCTTC	CASRGQFAQDEQFF
TRBV10-3	TRBJ2-3	-	few	TGTGCCATCAGTGATGAGCGGACATGGGGTCTAGGCACAGATACGCAGTATTTT	CAISDERTWGLGTDTQYF
TRBV7-6	TRBJ1-2	-	few	TGTGCCAGCAGCCCTGGGGCGGCAGGGACGGCGAAGGGCTACACCTTC	CASSPGAAGTAKGYTF
TRBV4-3	TRBJ2-1	-	-	TGCGCCAGCAGCCAAAGTGGGCAGACCTACAATGAGCAGTTCTTC	CASSQSGQTYNEQFF
TRBV7-3	TRBJ2-3	TRBD2	-	TGTGCCAGCTCTCGTAGCGGGATCCGCACAGATACGCAGTATTTT	CASSRSGIRTDTQYF
TRBV20-1	TRBJ1-2	-	-	TGCAGTGCTAGGGTGGAGGGAAGCTATGGCTACACCTTC	CSARVEGSYGYTF
TRBV12-3/TRBV12-4	TRBJ2-1	-	few	TGTGCCAGCAGTCTAAGATCGGGAGTGAATGAGCAGTTCTTC	CASSLRSGVNEQFF
TRBV29-1	TRBJ2-1	-	-	TGCAGCGTCGCTTTAGTCGCGGGGCAGTTCTTC	CSVALVAGQFF
TRBV10-3	TRBJ1-4	TRBD1	-	TGTGCCATATCCGGGACAGGGAGTGAAAAACTGTTTTTT	CAISGTGSEKLFF
TRBV9	TRBJ1-6	-	-	TGTGCCAGCAGCTCCCCTGGGAGCTCCTATAATTCACCCCTCCACTTT	CASSSPGSSYNSPLHF
TRBV7-6	TRBJ2-1	TRBD2	-	TGTGCCAGCACGGGAAATAGCGGGAGATACAATGAGCAGTTCTTC	CASTGNSGRYNEQFF
TRBV7-2	TRBJ1-2	-	few	TGTGCCAGCAGCCCCGGGACATTTGACTATGGCTACACCTTC	CASSPGTFDYGYTF
TRBV4-3	TRBJ2-1	-	many	TGCGCCAGCAGCCAAACGCGAGCGAGTGAGCAGTTCTTC	CASSQTRASEQFF
TRBV29-1	TRBJ2-7	-	few	TGCAGCGTTTTGGAAGACAGCTACGAGCAGTACTTC	CSVLEDSYEQYF
TRBV5-6	TRBJ1-4	-	-	TGTGCCAGCAGCTTCGGAGAACCCGGGGGTCATGAAAAACTGTTTTTT	CASSFGEPGGHEKLFF
TRBV4-2	TRBJ2-3	TRBD2	-	TGTGCCAGCAGCCCCATAGCGGGAGGGCCCGCAGATACGCAGTATTTT	CASSPIAGGPADTQYF
TRBV12-3/TRBV12-4	TRBJ2-3	-	-	TGTGCCAGCAGTTTAGCGACAGCCTTTTTTACAGATACGCAGTATTTT	CASSLATAFFTDTQYF
TRBV4-2	TRBJ2-1	TRBD1	-	TGTGCCAGCAGCCCCGATGACAGGGTCGGCAATGAGCAGTTCTTC	CASSPDDRVGNEQFF
TRBV5-1	TRBJ1-2	-	-	TGCGCCAGCAGCGAGGGGACCGTCGAAAGGTTGGGCTACACCTTC	CASSEGTVERLGYTF
TRBV24-1	TRBJ2-1	TRBD2	-	TGTGCCACCAGTGCAGGGACTAGCGGGGACAATGAGCAGTTCTTC	CATSAGTSGDNEQFF
TRBV12-3/TRBV12-4	TRBJ1-4	-	-	TGTGCCAGCAGTTTTGTAGGGAAAGAAAAACTGTTTTTT	CASSFVGKEKLFF
TRBV30	TRBJ2-2	-	few	TGTGCCTGGAGTGCAAGAACCGGGGAGCTGTTTTTT	CAWSARTGELFF
TRBV29-1	TRBJ2-1	TRBD2	-	TGCAGCGTTGCAGGGACTAGCGGGAGGGCCCTCCATGAGCAGTTCTTC	CSVAGTSGRALHEQFF
TRBV15	TRBJ2-5	-	few	TGTGCCACCAGAGGTGGAGGGTACCAAGAGACCCAGTACTTC	CATRGGGYQETQYF